The sequence of this TCR beta chain was determined in a study of blood T cell repertoires in COVID-19. The V segment lost 5 bases and the J segment 2 bases; nucleotides outside the gene matches: 6. Germline lookup yields CDR1 PRHDT and CDR2 FYEKMQ (reference sequence). The length of the CDR3 is 15 residues. The sample holds one count of this clone. In the source study's methods: Amplification of reference gene primers provided the estimated nucleated cell counts. TCRdb's table, derived via immunoSEQ multiplex PCR, lists solely in-frame clones and lacks some. V and J calls and clone size come straight from that table; D and trimming were deduced from the DNA. The table lists about 500,000 clones, 80% to 90% of them singletons.

This TCR was sampled from a man between 18 and 29 years old with COVID-19, enrolled during active disease. The rearrangement uses TRBV13 and TRBJ2-7; 10 bases align to TRBD1. Sequenced material: peripheral blood. Here the CDR3 reads CASSHRDRGPYEQYF. CDR3 coding DNA: TGTGCCAGCAGCCATCGGGACAGGGGACCCTACGAGCAGTACTTC. The complete variable domain, with remaining parts taken from reference TRBV13 and TRBJ2-7, reads AAGVIQSPRHLIKEKRETATLKCYPIPRHDTVYWYQQGPGQDPQFLISFYEKMQSDKGSIPDRFSAQQFSDYHSELNMSSLELGDSALYFCASSHRDRGPYEQYFGPGTRLTVT.